The present T cell receptor beta chain was sequenced within a study of regulatory T cells in long-lasting Graves disease. As to time point: newly diagnosed GD, antithyroid drugs for less than 3 months. Following extraction of RNA from PBMCs, that RNA was used to make the TCR library. Investigators prepared the TCR beta libraries by applying iRepertoire HTBI primers and Arm-PCR of CDR3 regions. MiXCR, run by TCRdb on the multiplex PCR reads, gives a single entry per CDR3 protein. The data hold around 250,000 distinct CDR3 sequences, with 15% to 20% observed a single time. V lost 7 bases and J lost 4; bases outside the gene matches: 10. CDR3 length: 14 residues. Per the germline V gene, CDR1 is MNHNS and CDR2 is SASEGT. In its sample, this clonotype was seen many times. These data were also reused for a study on T cells in Graves' hyperthyroidism and ophthalmopathy.

The TCR was taken from a woman between 25 and 40 years old with Graves disease. The gene calls are TRBV6-1 and TRBJ2-7; 7 nucleotides line up with TRBD2. Sample: peripheral blood mononuclear cells (PBMCs), taken at new diagnosis, from a patient treated with antithyroid drugs. The CDR3 sequence is CASNLIAGPYEQYF. For the CDR3, the DNA is TGTGCCAGCAACCTTATAGCGGGTCCATACGAGCAGTACTTC.